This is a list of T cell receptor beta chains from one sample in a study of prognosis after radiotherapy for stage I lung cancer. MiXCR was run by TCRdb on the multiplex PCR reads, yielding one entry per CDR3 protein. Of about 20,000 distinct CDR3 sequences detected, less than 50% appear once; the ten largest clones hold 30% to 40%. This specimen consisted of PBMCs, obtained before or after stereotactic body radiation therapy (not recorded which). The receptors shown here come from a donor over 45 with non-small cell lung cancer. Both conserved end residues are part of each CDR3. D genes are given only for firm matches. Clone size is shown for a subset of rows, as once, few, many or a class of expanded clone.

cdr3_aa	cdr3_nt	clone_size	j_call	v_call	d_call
CSAEEYGSSYTF	TGCAGTGCCGAGGAGTACGGATCGAGCTACACCTTC	-	TRBJ1-2	TRBV20-1	-
CASSPDLANYGYTF	TGTGCCAGCAGCCCAGATTTAGCTAACTATGGATACACCTTC	-	TRBJ1-2	TRBV7-2	-
CASSQYERGVDTEAFF	TGCGCCAGCAGCCAGTATGAGAGGGGGGTGGACACTGAAGCTTTCTTT	-	TRBJ1-1	TRBV4-1	-
CASSYPSSYEQYF	TGTGCCAGCAGTTATCCGAGCTCCTACGAGCAGTACTTC	-	TRBJ2-7	TRBV19	-
CASSFVEGYNSPLHF	TGTGCCAGCAGTTTTGTGGAAGGTTATAATTCACCCCTCCACTTT	many	TRBJ1-6	TRBV28	-
CASTLGGSGSYNEQFF	TGTGCCAGTACATTAGGGGGGTCTGGCTCCTACAATGAGCAGTTCTTC	many	TRBJ2-1	TRBV28	-
CASSLGGGNTEAFF	TGCGCCAGCAGCTTGGGGGGGGGAAACACTGAAGCTTTCTTT	few	TRBJ1-1	TRBV5-1	-
CASSFGRVGDSPLHF	TGCGCCAGCAGCTTTGGGAGGGTAGGGGATTCACCCCTCCACTTT	few	TRBJ1-6	TRBV5-1	-
CAISFDSGRGELFF	TGTGCCATCAGTTTTGACAGTGGCCGCGGGGAGCTGTTTTTT	once	TRBJ2-2	TRBV6-9	-
CASSFILADVNEQFF	TGTGCCAGCAGTTTCATCCTAGCGGACGTTAATGAGCAGTTCTTC	many	TRBJ2-1	TRBV12-3/TRBV12-4	TRBD2
CASSGSRQGGEKLFF	TGTGCCAGCAGCGGAAGCCGACAGGGAGGTGAAAAACTGTTTTTT	many	TRBJ1-4	TRBV7-7	TRBD1
CASSYTISARSDTQYF	TGTGCCAGCAGTTACACGATCTCGGCTAGGTCAGATACGCAGTATTTT	many	TRBJ2-3	TRBV6-5	-
CASSSRERYNEQFF	TGTGCCAGCAGTTCGAGGGAGCGGTACAATGAGCAGTTCTTC	-	TRBJ2-1	TRBV28	-
CAWTGLSEDSAANVLTF	TGTGCCTGGACGGGACTTTCGGAGGACTCTGCGGCTAACGTCCTGACTTTC	-	TRBJ2-6	TRBV30	-
CASGLITLPRYRGTPSNEQFF	TGTGCTAGTGGTTTGATCACGCTCCCCCGATACAGGGGGACCCCGTCGAATGAGCAGTTCTTC	many	TRBJ2-1	TRBV12-5	TRBD1
CASTTPQGTLYEQYF	TGTGCCAGCACCACCCCGCAGGGGACCCTCTACGAGCAGTACTTC	few	TRBJ2-7	TRBV28	-
CSARDVQGIADTQYF	TGCAGTGCTAGGGACGTACAGGGAATCGCAGATACGCAGTATTTT	-	TRBJ2-3	TRBV20-1	-
CASSIAGGAAEQYF	TGCGCCAGCAGCATAGCGGGAGGGGCAGCGGAGCAGTACTTC	many	TRBJ2-7	TRBV5-1	TRBD2